This T cell receptor (beta chain) was observed in a study of T cells in Graves' hyperthyroidism and ophthalmopathy. Study as a whole: Once the initial diagnosis was made, peripheral blood was obtained before any treatment.

V shed 3 bases and J shed 3 bases, with 17 bases lying between them. CDR1 MNHEY and CDR2 SMNVEV come from the germline V gene (reference sequence). The CDR3 runs 16 residues. Those patients with uncontrolled infection, other autoimmune disease, pregnancy or lactation were excluded. Researchers amplified the TCR beta CDR3 regions from RNA transcripts. Researchers ran a first-round RT-PCR on the TCR CDR3 using the HTBI primer set. A single record per CDR3 protein comes from TCRdb applying MiXCR to the multiplex PCR reads. The sample holds fewer than 400,000 distinct CDR3 sequences, around 17% seen once. This clonotype has ten or more counts.

The receptor was isolated from a man aged 30 to 39 with Graves' hyperthyroidism. The chain recombines TRBV27 with TRBJ1-1; D not resolved. Sequencing was carried out using blood. The CDR3 DNA reads TGTGCCAGCAGTTTCCAATTTGGTGGACTGTACACTGAAGCTTTCTTT. Protein: CASSFQFGGLYTEAFF.